Included here is one TCR beta chain sequence, with context. Its antigen is currently unknown. Peripheral blood genomic DNA, not sorted cells or RNA, was the template. This sample stems from a study of T cell repertoires in aging, cancer and after chemotherapy. Across the whole study: Six age groups, ranging from 30 or younger to 70 or older, included the donors. Study conclusions and caveats: Compared with age-matched healthy donors, untreated hematological or solid cancer patients showed higher blood TCR clonality.

A mixed TRB-A/B primer pool amplified rearranged TRB by multiplex touch-down PCR. TCRdb re-derived calls from the multiplex PCR reads in MiXCR, one entry per CDR3 protein. The sample lists about 11,000 distinct CDR3 sequences, more than 35% occurring once. The V gene lost 5 bases and the J gene lost 3 bases, with 15 bases spanning the gap. The germline V gene encodes CDR1 SGHRS and CDR2 YFSETQ. The CDR3 runs to 14 residues. The origin of this receptor is a human donor in good health. The sequenced sample was blood. The chain employs TRBV5-1 and TRBJ2-7, with D uncertain. The DNA of the CDR3 is TGCGCCAGCAGAGTAGATATATCTGGCTACGAGCAGTACTTC. It yields the protein CASRVDISGYEQYF.